Given below is one T cell receptor (beta chain) in context. Its target is not known. This entry comes from a study of shared clonotypes between healthy human individuals. At the level of the study: The study drew on two women and three men aged 18 to 49 as donors.

Notes on the study in general: Sequencing depth was predicted to influence how clonotypes are shared among donors.

Samples underwent the assay at deep level. Sorted-subset replicate PCR reactions were performed with 200 ng DNA, corresponding to roughly 30,000 T cell genomes. Data came from immunoSEQ multiplex PCR; TCRdb stores just in-frame clones and leaves some out. The sample gives 1.6 million or so clones, around 98.5% of which show up once; 0.3% to 0.45% is in the top ten. The CDR3 is 11 amino acids. Germline CDR1 and CDR2: SEHNR and FQNEAQ (reference sequence). Trimming took off 7 bases at V and 7 bases at J, with 10 bases between the two ends. The chain carries TRBV7-9 and TRBJ1-1; D is undetermined. The TCR originated in a man younger than 40 in good health. Sequenced input: naive CD4+ T cells sorted from blood. Subset: CD45RA+ positively selected. Here the CDR3 reads CASTQDGEAFF. CDR3 DNA sequence: TGTGCCAGCACCCAGGACGGTGAAGCTTTCTTT.